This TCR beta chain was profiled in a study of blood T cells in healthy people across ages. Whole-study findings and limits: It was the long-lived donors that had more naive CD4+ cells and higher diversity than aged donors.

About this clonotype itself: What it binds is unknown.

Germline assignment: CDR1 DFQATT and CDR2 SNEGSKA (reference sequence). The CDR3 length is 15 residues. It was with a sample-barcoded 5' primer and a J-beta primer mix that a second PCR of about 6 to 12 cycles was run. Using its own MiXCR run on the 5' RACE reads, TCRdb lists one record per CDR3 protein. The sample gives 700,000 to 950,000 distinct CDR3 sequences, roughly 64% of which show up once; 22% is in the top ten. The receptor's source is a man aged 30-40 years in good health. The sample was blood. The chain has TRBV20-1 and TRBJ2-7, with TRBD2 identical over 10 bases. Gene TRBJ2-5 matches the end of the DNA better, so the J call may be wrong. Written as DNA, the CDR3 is TGCAGTGCTGCCCCCTTAGCGGGGGGTGAAGAGACCCAGTACTTC. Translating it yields CSAAPLAGGEETQYF.